The 24 T cell receptor beta chains presented below share a single source sample, sequenced in a study of vaccination effects on CD4 cells after COVID-19. Assay used: immunoSEQ multiplex PCR; TCRdb lists only in-frame clones, some missing. The table includes roughly 30,000 clones, around 80% detected once. The authors isolated CD4+ T cells after around nine days of culture. PCR showed that the person got SARS-CoV-2 infection at some point between March and December 2020. Participants received two doses of either the BNT162b2 or mRNA-1273 vaccine. These receptors' targets are unknown. The input for sequencing was CD4+ T cells from PBMCs cultured without peptide, taken after COVID-19 vaccination. The origin of the receptors is a human donor who had a prior SARS-CoV-2 infection.

This clone was detected only a few times. Other DNA sequences within the sample encode an identical CDR3. The CDR3 spells CASSYLRTGGSYGYTF. The CDR3 DNA is TGTGCCAGCAGTTACCTTAGGACAGGGGGCAGTTATGGCTACACCTTC. This chain uses TRBV6-5 with TRBJ1-2; 11 bases map to TRBD1. There are 16 residues in the CDR3. From germline, CDR1 is MNHEY and CDR2 SVGAGI. V trimming: 2 bases; J trimming: 5 bases; junction bases outside the gene matches: 7.

V gene TRBV18 combines with J gene TRBJ2-2; D possibly uses TRBD1 or TRBD2 (5 bases each). Trimming removed 5 bases from V and 6 bases from J, with 16 bases in between. The CDR3 runs 15 residues. Germline V gives CDR1 KGHSH, CDR2 LQKENI. The CDR3 loop is CASSMGTLLAGELFF. For the CDR3, the DNA is TGTGCCAGCTCAATGGGGACCCTCCTCGCCGGGGAGCTGTTTTTT. The full variable domain, its missing parts supplied by reference TRBV18 and TRBJ2-2, is NAGVMQNPRHLVRRRGQEARLRCSPMKGHSHVYWYRQLPEEGLKFMVYLQKENIIDESGMPKERFSAEFPKEGPSILRIQQVVRGDSAAYFCASSMGTLLAGELFFGEGSRLTVL.

There are a few counts of this clone. The chain links TRBV10-3 to TRBJ2-1, with 14 bases matching TRBD2. V shed 3 bases, J shed 2 bases, and the junction held 6 bases outside the gene matches. Germline V gene data show CDR1 as ENHRY and CDR2 as SYGVKD. The CDR3 has 18 residues. Written as DNA, the CDR3 is TGTGCCATCAGTGATAGGGGACTAGCGGGAGCCGCCTACAATGAGCAGTTCTTC. Encoded protein: CAISDRGLAGAAYNEQFF.

The chain combines TRBV2 with TRBJ1-3, with D unresolved. Germline V gene sequence: CDR1 SNHLY, CDR2 FYNNEI. The V and J ends lost 6 bases and 0 bases respectively, with 12 bases between them. This CDR3 spans 15 amino acids. The CDR3 nucleotides are TGTGCCAGCAGGGTCGATCTATACTCTGGAAACACCATATATTTT. It yields the protein CASRVDLYSGNTIYF. The full variable domain, completed using reference TRBV2 and TRBJ1-3, is EPEVTQTPSHQVTQMGQEVILRCVPISNHLYFYWYRQILGQKVEFLVSFYNNEISEKSEIFDDQFSVERPDGSNFTLKIRSTKLEDSAMYFCASRVDLYSGNTIYFGEGSWLTVV.

Only a few counts were recorded for this clone. The chain carries TRBV24-1 and TRBJ2-1; 13 bases map to TRBD2. The CDR3 runs to 17 residues. The germline gives CDR1 KGHDR, CDR2 SFDVKD. Trimming removed 3 bases from V and 7 bases from J; junction bases left unmatched: 8. The CDR3 bases are TGTGCCACCAGTGATACGCCGGGACTAGCGGGAAGGAATGAGCAGTTCTTC. Its translation is CATSDTPGLAGRNEQFF.

This sequence joins TRBV3-1 (or the pseudogene TRBV3-2) and TRBJ2-1, with TRBD2 as a possible D gene (5 bases). Trimming removed 2 bases at V and 6 bases at J, with 11 bases between. This CDR3 comprises 14 residues. Germline V gene data show CDR1 as LGHDT and CDR2 as YNNKEL (reference sequence). This CDR3 reads CASSQLITSNEQFF. The CDR3 DNA is TGTGCCAGCAGCCAATTAATAACTAGCAATGAGCAGTTCTTC.

The chain is built from TRBV6-5 and TRBJ1-4; D might be TRBD1 (5 bases). V was cut by 6 bases and J by 10 bases, with 18 bases left in between. The CDR3 is made up of 14 amino acids. From germline, CDR1 is MNHEY and CDR2 SVGAGI. The CDR3 DNA is TGTGCCAGCAGCCAAACAGGTACCCTGGGAAAACTGTTTTTT. Its translation: CASSQTGTLGKLFF.

This clone has more than one count but fewer than ten. J is TRBJ2-1 and V is TRBV7-2; D might be TRBD1 or TRBD2, each matching 5 bases. Deletions cut 8 bases from V and 2 bases from J, with 13 bases between. Germline V lookup: CDR1 SGHTA, CDR2 FQGNSA. The CDR3 loop spans 14 amino acids. The CDR3 protein is CASRPQGAYNEQFF. In DNA form, the CDR3 reads TGTGCCAGCCGACCGCAGGGAGCCTACAATGAGCAGTTCTTC.

The chain is built from TRBV27 and TRBJ2-5; perhaps TRBD1 as D (5 bases). Germline V gene sequence: CDR1 MNHEY, CDR2 SMNVEV (reference sequence). The CDR3 extends over 15 amino acids. The ends were cut back, 6 bases at V and 5 bases at J, with 19 bases in the middle. For the CDR3, the DNA is TGTGCCAGCAGCCCCGGGTGGCTAAGACAGGAGACCCAGTACTTC. It codes for CASSPGWLRQETQYF.

The DNA of the CDR3 is TGTGCCTGGAGCCCGGGACTAGCAAATGAGCAGTTCTTC. This sequence encodes CAWSPGLANEQFF. The rearrangement links TRBV30 to TRBJ2-1, with TRBD2 identical over 9 bases. Unmatched junction bases numbered 4, after V lost 3 bases and J lost 7 bases. The germline CDR1 and CDR2 sequences are GTSNPN and SVGIG (reference sequence). The CDR3 loop spans 13 amino acids.

V is TRBV4-3 and J is TRBJ2-3, with TRBD2 identical over 15 bases. Germline CDR1 is LGHNA and CDR2 is YSLEER. There are 16 residues in the CDR3. The trim removed 4 bases at V and 6 bases at J, leaving 5 bases unmatched. The CDR3 spells CASSPGLAGGPDTQYF. CDR3 nucleotide sequence: TGCGCCAGCAGCCCTGGACTAGCGGGAGGGCCTGATACGCAGTATTTT.

The genes are TRBV2 and TRBJ1-2; D gene ambiguous. The CDR3 covers 15 residues. V gave up 0 bases and J gave up 0 bases, with 8 bases separating them. Germline loops: CDR1 SNHLY, CDR2 FYNNEI. CDR3 residues: CASSEALEANYGYTF. CDR3 in DNA: TGTGCCAGCAGTGAAGCTCTAGAGGCTAACTATGGCTACACCTTC.

The chain links TRBV4-2 to TRBJ2-1; 15 bases are shared with TRBD2. The length of the CDR3 is 17 residues. CDR1 LGHNA and CDR2 YNFKEQ come from the germline V gene. The V and J ends lost 3 bases and 7 bases, in that order; junction bases with no gene match: 7. In nucleotides, the CDR3 is TGTGCCAGCAGCCAGGGACTAGCGGGGGGCCTGGGGAATGAGCAGTTCTTC. The encoded protein is CASSQGLAGGLGNEQFF.

This chain joins TRBV4-2 and TRBJ1-2; D remains ambiguous. CDR3 length equals 17 residues. Germline assignment: CDR1 LGHNA and CDR2 YNFKEQ. Trimming left V 1 base short and J 4 bases short, with 19 bases between. The CDR3 bases are TGTGCCAGCAGCCAAGGGTCGACGGACTCTTTTACCTATGGCTACACCTTC. This gives the protein CASSQGSTDSFTYGYTF.

The chain uses TRBV10-3 and TRBJ1-1, with D tentatively TRBD1 (6 bases). Trimming shortened V by 2 bases and J by 5 bases, and 12 bases separated the two germline ends. This CDR3 comprises 14 residues. CDR1 ENHRY and CDR2 SYGVKD come from the germline V gene. CDR3: CAISEGGPRTEAFF. In DNA, the CDR3 is TGTGCCATCAGTGAGGGGGGGCCTAGGACTGAAGCTTTCTTT.

This clone was observed once. The chain carries TRBV4-2 and TRBJ2-1; the D gene is possibly TRBD2 (6 bases). V gave up 0 bases and J gave up 10 bases, with 19 bases separating them. CDR3 length: 16 amino acids. Germline CDR1 reads LGHNA; CDR2 reads YNFKEQ. The CDR3 sequence is CASSQEMVSSLAEQFF. In nucleotides, the CDR3 is TGTGCCAGCAGCCAAGAAATGGTGTCGTCCCTAGCGGAGCAGTTCTTC.

The chain carries TRBV11-2 and TRBJ2-3; D is uncertain. This CDR3 contains 14 residues. The V end was cut by 1 base, the J end by 6 bases, with 11 bases between. Per the germline V gene, CDR1 is SGHAT and CDR2 is FQNNGV. CDR3 in amino acids: CASSLAGTLDTQYF. Here the CDR3 DNA reads TGTGCCAGCAGCTTAGCGGGTACTTTGGATACGCAGTATTTT. Based on the CDR3 plus reference TRBV11-2 and TRBJ2-3, the full variable domain is EAGVAQSPRYKIIEKRQSVAFWCNPISGHATLYWYQQILGQGPKLLIQFQNNGVVDDSQLPKDRFSAERLKGVDSTLKIQPAKLEDSAVYLCASSLAGTLDTQYFGPGTRLTVL.

This chain links TRBV19 with TRBJ1-4; D remains ambiguous. Germline V lookup: CDR1 LNHDA, CDR2 SQIVND (reference sequence). The CDR3 has 15 residues. V lost 5 bases and J 6 bases, leaving 16 bases between the germline ends. The CDR3 bases are TGTGCCAGTAGTCTCCCTCCGGCGTTAGATGAAAAACTGTTTTTT. Translating gives CASSLPPALDEKLFF.

The chain has TRBV2 and TRBJ1-5; 7 nucleotides align to TRBD1. J lost 0 bases, V lost 8 bases, and 4 bases had no gene match. This CDR3 is built from 14 residues. Germline V gene data show CDR1 as SNHLY and CDR2 as FYNNEI. The CDR3 loop reads CASHRGHSNQPQHF. The CDR3 DNA reads as TGTGCCAGCCACAGGGGTCATAGCAATCAGCCCCAGCATTTT.

This sequence joins TRBV6-2 or TRBV6-3 and TRBJ2-2; no definite D call. Germline lookup yields CDR1 MNHEY and CDR2 SVGEGT. Trimming took 3 bases from V and 6 from J, leaving 5 bases between them. This CDR3 spans 12 amino acids. CDR3 DNA: TGTGCCAGCAGTTATTTCCCCGGGGAGCTGTTTTTT. It codes for CASSYFPGELFF.

This chain links TRBV11-3 with TRBJ2-3; D not certain. CDR3 length equals 15 residues. Germline V gene sequence: CDR1 SGHNT, CDR2 YENEEA. Deletions cut 3 bases from V and 0 bases from J, with 10 bases between. As DNA, the CDR3 is TGTGCCAGCAGCTTGAGCCATGCCAGCACAGATACGCAGTATTTT. It yields the protein CASSLSHASTDTQYF.

The gene calls are TRBV4-1 and TRBJ1-4; no firm D call. Germline V gives CDR1 MGHRA, CDR2 YSYEKL. Trimming removed 0 bases from V and 0 bases from J, with 14 bases in between. The CDR3 length is 18 residues. CDR3 residues: CASSQDPLAGTTNEKLFF. The CDR3 DNA sequence: TGCGCCAGCAGCCAAGATCCTCTTGCGGGGACAACTAATGAAAAACTGTTTTTT.

This chain joins TRBV5-4 and TRBJ2-1, with TRBD2 matching over 10 bases. The V and J ends lost 4 bases and 2 bases, in that order; junction bases with no gene match: 6. The CDR3 loop spans 16 amino acids. Germline-derived CDR1 and CDR2 are SGHNT and YYREEE (reference sequence). The CDR3 sequence: CASSKLAGNTYNEQFF. CDR3 in DNA: TGTGCCAGCAGCAAACTAGCGGGGAATACCTACAATGAGCAGTTCTTC.

This clone appeared a few times. The chain has TRBV7-9 and TRBJ2-3; 11 positions agree with TRBD1. The V and J ends lost 5 bases and 5 bases, in that order; junction bases with no gene match: 6. The CDR3 runs 15 residues. The germline V gene encodes CDR1 SEHNR and CDR2 FQNEAQ (reference sequence). CDR3 sequence (DNA): TGTGCCAGCAGCCCCGGGACAGGGGGTGAAGATACGCAGTATTTT. It is translated as CASSPGTGGEDTQYF. Full variable domain (remainder filled in from reference TRBV7-9 and TRBJ2-3): DTGVSQNPRHKITKRGQNVTFRCDPISEHNRLYWYRQTLGQGPEFLTYFQNEAQLEKSRLLSDRFSAERPKGSFSTLEIQRTEQGDSAMYLCASSPGTGGEDTQYFGPGTRLTVL.